This passage covers 15 T cell receptor beta chains from one sample sequenced in a study of CD8 T cells in Susac syndrome. Random hexamers were used to reverse transcribe an amount of roughly 0.5 to 1 ug RNA. TCRdb passed the immunoSEQ multiplex PCR reads through MiXCR, listing each CDR3 protein once. The sample has just over 150,000 distinct CDR3 sequences, roughly 95% seen once. Sequencing was carried out using CD4+ T cells from PBMCs. The receptor set was obtained from a human donor with Susac syndrome.

This clonotype was seen only once. The chain has TRBV29-1 and TRBJ2-3; TRBD2 matches at 10 bases. The CDR3 length is 14 residues. Germline V gene sequence: CDR1 SQVTM, CDR2 ANQGSEA. V shed 6 bases and J 4 bases; nucleotides not matched to a gene: 7. Written as DNA, the CDR3 is TGCAGCGTCCCCCTAGCGGGGGTGTCAGATACGCAGTATTTT. Its translation is CSVPLAGVSDTQYF.

The rearrangement links TRBV20-1 to TRBJ2-1; D remains ambiguous. The CDR3 is 13 residues long. Germline CDR1 is DFQATT and CDR2 is SNEGSKA (reference sequence). V was pared by 5 bases and J by 12 bases, with 20 bases between. The CDR3 DNA sequence: TGCAGTGCTCCCCCCGAGTGGATGGGGTCGCAGTTCTTC. Translated: CSAPPEWMGSQFF.

V and J are TRBV3-1 and TRBJ2-6; D is ambiguous. This CDR3 comprises 15 residues. V shed 3 bases and J shed 0 bases, with 6 bases lying between them. Per the germline V gene, CDR1 is LGHDT and CDR2 is YNNKEL (reference sequence). In DNA, the CDR3 is TGTGCCAGCAGCCACCAAAACTCTGGGGCCAACGTCCTGACTTTC. Its protein product is CASSHQNSGANVLTF.

V gene TRBV3-1 combines with J gene TRBJ2-5; D tentatively fits TRBD1 or TRBD2 (6 bases each). V lost 5 bases and J lost 9, with 16 bases in between. This CDR3 is 13 amino acids long. Germline-derived CDR1 and CDR2 are LGHDT and YNNKEL (reference sequence). Written as DNA, the CDR3 is TGTGCCAGCAGCACCCAGGATAGGGGGGCCCAGTACTTC. Translating gives CASSTQDRGAQYF.

This clonotype was observed a single time. The chain recombines TRBV19 with TRBJ1-2; 8 bases are a match to TRBD1. V lost 6 bases to trimming and J lost 0 bases; unmatched junction nucleotides: 3. The CDR3 spans 14 residues. Germline V gene sequence: CDR1 LNHDA, CDR2 SQIVND (reference sequence). CDR3 DNA: TGTGCCAGTAGGGGGGACAGGACTAACTATGGCTACACCTTC. Encoded protein: CASRGDRTNYGYTF.

V usage is TRBV20-1 and J usage is TRBJ1-1; TRBD1 matches at 7 bases. The CDR3 totals 15 residues. The V gene's germline CDR1 is DFQATT and CDR2 SNEGSKA (reference sequence). The V and J ends lost 2 bases and 0 bases, in that order; junction bases with no gene match: 6. CDR3 protein: CSARWGGQLNTEAFF. DNA for the CDR3: TGCAGTGCTAGATGGGGGGGACAGCTGAACACTGAAGCTTTCTTT.

The V gene is TRBV2, the J gene TRBJ2-7; D possibly corresponds to TRBD1 (5 bases). Trimming pared 11 bases from V and 3 bases from J, leaving 14 bases between. The CDR3 loop spans 12 amino acids. The germline V gene has CDR1 SNHLY and CDR2 FYNNEI. The CDR3 loop reads CAARQGSYEQYF. The CDR3 nucleotides read TGTGCCGCCCGGCAGGGCAGCTACGAGCAGTACTTC. The whole variable domain, remainder taken from reference TRBV2 and TRBJ2-7, is EPEVTQTPSHQVTQMGQEVILRCVPISNHLYFYWYRQILGQKVEFLVSFYNNEISEKSEIFDDQFSVERPDGSNFTLKIRSTKLEDSAMYFCAARQGSYEQYFGPGTRLTVT.

The V and J genes are TRBV20-1 and TRBJ2-1, with D unclear. Trimming took 1 base from V and 9 from J, leaving 13 bases between them. This CDR3 contains 13 residues. CDR1 and CDR2 (germline): DFQATT, SNEGSKA (reference sequence). CDR3: CSARVSFAVEQFF. The CDR3 nucleotides are TGCAGTGCTAGAGTGTCCTTCGCGGTTGAGCAGTTCTTC.

This chain connects TRBV20-1 to TRBJ2-2; 7 nucleotides agree with TRBD1. The CDR3 totals 12 residues. V shed 6 bases and J 5 bases; nucleotides not matched to a gene: 3. The germline CDR1 and CDR2 sequences are DFQATT and SNEGSKA (reference sequence). The CDR3 sequence: CSAYRGTGELFF. The CDR3 DNA reads TGCAGTGCATACAGGGGAACCGGGGAGCTGTTTTTT.

The gene calls are TRBV20-1 and TRBJ2-5, with D uncertain. The V end was cut by 5 bases, the J end by 5 bases, with 9 bases between. Looked up from germline, CDR1 is DFQATT and CDR2 is SNEGSKA (reference sequence). CDR3 length: 11 residues. The CDR3 reads CSARARETQYF. Here the CDR3 DNA reads TGCAGTGCTCGGGCTCGGGAGACCCAGTACTTC.

J is TRBJ2-6 and V is TRBV20-1; D may be TRBD2 (5 bases). CDR1 and CDR2 (germline): DFQATT, SNEGSKA (reference sequence). There are 14 residues in the CDR3. V was clipped by 3 bases and J by 0 bases, with 6 bases between them. The CDR3 bases are TGCAGTGCTAGGGACTTCTCTGGGGCCAACGTCCTGACTTTC. Translating gives CSARDFSGANVLTF.

V is TRBV3-1 and J is TRBJ2-5; unclear D gene. Per germline, CDR1 LGHDT and CDR2 YNNKEL (reference sequence). The V end lost 4 bases, the J end lost 4 bases, and 10 bases lay between the germline ends. This CDR3 spans 13 amino acids. CDR3 sequence: CASSPPLGETQYF. The CDR3 DNA follows: TGTGCCAGCAGCCCCCCTTTGGGAGAGACCCAGTACTTC.

The CDR3, as DNA: TGTGCCAGCAGTTTATTCTGGGCAGGGGTTAGCAATCAGCCCCAGCATTTT. Translation gives CASSLFWAGVSNQPQHF. The chain carries TRBV27 and TRBJ1-5, with D perhaps TRBD1 (6 bases). Trimming took off 1 base at V and 0 bases at J, with 13 bases between the two ends. Germline V gene lookup returns CDR1 MNHEY and CDR2 SMNVEV (reference sequence). This CDR3 has 17 residues.

The chain uses TRBV29-1 and TRBJ2-3, with D perhaps matching TRBD1 (5 bases). V shed 7 bases and J shed 2 bases, with 10 bases lying between them. This CDR3 region has 12 residues. Germline loops: CDR1 SQVTM, CDR2 ANQGSEA. CDR3 nucleotide sequence: TGCAGCGCGGACACTTACACAGATACGCAGTATTTT. It yields the protein CSADTYTDTQYF.

Only one count was recorded for this clonotype. The chain has TRBV9 and TRBJ1-1; D is unresolved. This CDR3 comprises 14 residues. V was trimmed by 7 bases and J by 1 base, leaving 14 bases between them. In germline, CDR1 is SGDLS, CDR2 YYNGEE. The DNA for the CDR3 is TGTGCCAGCGCGGGAGGGCTTCAGAACACTGAAGCTTTCTTT. It codes for CASAGGLQNTEAFF.